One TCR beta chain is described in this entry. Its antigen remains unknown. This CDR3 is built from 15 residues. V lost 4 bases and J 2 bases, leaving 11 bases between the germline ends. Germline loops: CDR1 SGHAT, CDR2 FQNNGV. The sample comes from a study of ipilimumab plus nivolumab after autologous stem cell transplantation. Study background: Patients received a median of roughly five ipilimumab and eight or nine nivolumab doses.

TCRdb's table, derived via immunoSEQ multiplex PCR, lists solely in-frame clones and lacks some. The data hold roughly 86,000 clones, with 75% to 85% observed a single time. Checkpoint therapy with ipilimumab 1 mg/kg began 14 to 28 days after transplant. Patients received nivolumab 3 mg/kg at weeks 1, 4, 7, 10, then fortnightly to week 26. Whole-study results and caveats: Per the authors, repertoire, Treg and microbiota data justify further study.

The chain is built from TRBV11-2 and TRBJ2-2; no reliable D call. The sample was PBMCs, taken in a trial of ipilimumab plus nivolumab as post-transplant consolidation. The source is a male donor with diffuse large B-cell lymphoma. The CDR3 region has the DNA TGTGCCAGCAGCTCCACAGACTTTAACACCGGGGAGCTGTTTTTT. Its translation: CASSSTDFNTGELFF.